This section outlines one TCR beta chain sequence together with its context. Clones were sequenced by immunoSEQ multiplex PCR, and TCRdb holds only the in-frame ones, with some missing. The profile shows tens of thousands of clones, about 80% of them singletons. V was pared by 1 base and J by 2 bases, with 10 bases between. CDR1 and CDR2 from the germline V gene are SGHVS and FNYEAQ. This CDR3 region has 15 residues. This sample is part of a study of blood T cell repertoires in COVID-19. The sequenced material came from peripheral blood. This TCR came from a woman aged 65 to 85 with acute or convalescent COVID-19. The V call is TRBV7-6, the J call TRBJ2-3; D gene ambiguous. CDR3 sequence: CASSLVVADTDTQYF. CDR3 DNA sequence: TGTGCCAGCAGCTTAGTGGTTGCGGACACAGATACGCAGTATTTT.